This passage covers 30 T cell receptor beta chains from one sample sequenced in a study of sequential checkpoint blockade in melanoma. Sequenced by immunoSEQ multiplex PCR; TCRdb stores in-frame clones only, minus some. Of 25,000 to 35,000 clones detected, roughly four fifths appear once; the ten largest clones hold around 23%. Noted treatment: randomized to nivolumab then ipilimumab (arm A) or the reverse (arm B). Sequenced here: CD8+ T cells sorted from blood (inferred from file names), sampled from a patient given nivolumab and ipilimumab in sequence. Receptor source: a human donor with melanoma.

The chain is built from TRBV30 and TRBJ1-4; no clear D gene. Germline lookup yields CDR1 GTSNPN and CDR2 SVGIG (reference sequence). The V end lost 0 bases, the J end lost 2 bases, and 10 bases lay between the germline ends. This CDR3 contains 15 residues. CDR3 coding DNA: TGTGCCTGGAGTGTACTCAGGTTTACTAATGAAAAACTGTTTTTT. Encoded protein: CAWSVLRFTNEKLFF.

This clone was counted between two and nine times. The chain links TRBV9 to TRBJ2-2; 7 bases align to TRBD2. The CDR3 has 15 residues. With V trimmed by 4 bases and J by 7 bases, 10 bases remained unmatched. In germline, CDR1 is SGDLS, CDR2 YYNGEE. CDR3 in amino acids: CASSFLLAASGELFF. CDR3 nucleotides: TGTGCCAGCAGCTTCCTTCTAGCGGCCAGCGGGGAGCTGTTTTTT.

The CDR3 spells CATSKPSTGANYGYTF. The CDR3 DNA is TGTGCCACCAGCAAACCCTCTACAGGGGCTAACTATGGCTACACCTTC. The J gene is TRBJ1-2, the V gene TRBV15; 7 nucleotides agree with TRBD1. V lost 4 bases to trimming and J lost 0 bases; unmatched junction nucleotides: 8. The CDR3 spans 16 residues. Germline CDR1 and CDR2: LNHNV and YYDKDF (reference sequence).

The CDR3 bases are TGTGCCAGCAGCCGCAGGGTTAGCGAGCAGTACTTC. It codes for CASSRRVSEQYF. The rearrangement links TRBV13 to TRBJ2-7, with D tentatively TRBD1 (5 bases). The CDR3 is made up of 12 amino acids. The germline V and J ends were trimmed by 5 bases and 6 bases, with 11 bases remaining between them. The germline V gene encodes CDR1 PRHDT and CDR2 FYEKMQ (reference sequence).

This rearrangement joins TRBV7-3 to TRBJ1-1, with D unclear. V was clipped by 5 bases and J by 3 bases, with 10 bases between them. This CDR3 has 13 residues. The germline CDR1 and CDR2 sequences are SGHTA and FQGTGA. The CDR3 nucleotides read TGTGCCAGCAGCCCCTTGGCGGACACTGAAGCTTTCTTT. Translation: CASSPLADTEAFF. The variable domain in full, completed from reference TRBV7-3 and TRBJ1-1, reads GAGVSQTPSNKVTEKGKYVELRCDPISGHTALYWYRQSLGQGPEFLIYFQGTGAADDSGLPNDRFFAVRPEGSVSTLKIQRTERGDSAVYLCASSPLADTEAFFGQGTRLTVV.

In the case of this clone: The junction and the germline gene differ at one end; a read error may be behind it. J is TRBJ1-1 and V is TRBV4-1; D is unresolved. Germline CDR1 is MGHRA and CDR2 is YSYEKL. The CDR3 sequence is 12 residues long. As DNA, the CDR3 is TGCGCCAGCAGCCAAGTGAACACCGAAGCTTTCTTT. Translating it yields CASSQVNTEAFF.

The chain joins TRBV4-1 to TRBJ1-2; the D gene is possibly TRBD1 (6 bases). Germline values: CDR1 MGHRA, CDR2 YSYEKL. The germline V and J ends were trimmed by 1 base and 3 bases, with 9 bases remaining between them. This CDR3 region has 14 residues. The CDR3 loop reads CASSQVQGDYGYTF. CDR3 DNA: TGCGCCAGCAGCCAAGTACAGGGAGACTATGGCTACACCTTC.

The V gene is TRBV27, the J gene TRBJ2-3, with no clear D. The CDR3 runs to 16 residues. V dropped 3 bases and J dropped 0 bases, with 13 bases sitting between them. CDR1 is MNHEY, CDR2 SMNVEV, per germline (reference sequence). The DNA for the CDR3 is TGTGCCAGCAGTTTCTCGACGGTGACTAGCACAGATACGCAGTATTTT. This sequence encodes CASSFSTVTSTDTQYF.

The chain has TRBV5-1 and TRBJ1-5; unclear D gene. Germline V gene lookup returns CDR1 SGHRS and CDR2 YFSETQ. CDR3 length: 13 amino acids. The V end lost 3 bases, the J end lost 9 bases, and 13 bases lay between the germline ends. The CDR3 coding sequence is TGCGCCAGCAGCTCCTTGACTGATGGGCCCCAGCATTTT. This gives the protein CASSSLTDGPQHF.

V gene TRBV27 combines with J gene TRBJ2-7, with D perhaps TRBD1 (5 bases). CDR1 and CDR2 (germline): MNHEY, SMNVEV (reference sequence). CDR3 length equals 13 residues. V shed 4 bases and J shed 5 bases, with 12 bases lying between them. In DNA, the CDR3 is TGTGCCAGCAGTTACCGACAGATCGACGAGCAGTACTTC. Translation gives CASSYRQIDEQYF.

This clone was counted between two and nine times. The chain recombines TRBV11-1 with TRBJ2-5; TRBD2 aligns across 12 bases. CDR1 is SGHAT, CDR2 FQDESV, per germline (reference sequence). The trim removed 6 bases at V and 2 bases at J, leaving 10 bases unmatched. The CDR3 loop spans 17 amino acids. CDR3 nucleotide sequence: TGTGCCAGCAGTTCCGGACTAGCGGGGCAACTACAAGAGACCCAGTACTTC. Protein: CASSSGLAGQLQETQYF.

The V gene is TRBV10-1, the J gene TRBJ1-2; tentatively, D is TRBD1 (5 bases). The CDR3 has 14 amino acids. Germline lookup yields CDR1 WNHNN and CDR2 SYGVQD (reference sequence). V was shortened by 7 bases and J by 2 bases, with 14 bases between the two germline ends. CDR3 DNA: TGCGCCAGCACCCCCGCCCCAGGGAACTATGGCTACACCTTC. Protein product: CASTPAPGNYGYTF.

The genes are TRBV5-6 and TRBJ1-1, with no clear D. Between the trimmed V and J ends, which lost 4 bases and 7 bases, there was a span of 17 bases. Germline V gene sequence: CDR1 SGHDT, CDR2 YYEEEE. The CDR3 loop spans 14 amino acids. CDR3 bases: TGTGCCAGCAGCCCCGGACGGACTGACCTTGAAGCTTTCTTT. Its translation: CASSPGRTDLEAFF.

The chain recombines TRBV6-5 with TRBJ2-7, with 7 bases aligning to TRBD1. Germline CDR1 MNHEY, CDR2 SVGAGI. Unmatched junction bases numbered 6, after V lost 2 bases and J lost 5 bases. The CDR3 covers 14 residues. CDR3 sequence: CASSYQTGRDEQYF. CDR3 coding DNA: TGTGCCAGCAGTTACCAGACAGGGCGGGACGAGCAGTACTTC.

The rearrangement links TRBV6-6 to TRBJ2-2; a weak D match, TRBD2 (5 bases). Per germline, CDR1 MNHNY and CDR2 SVGAGI (reference sequence). The CDR3 runs to 16 residues. The V end lost 9 bases, the J end lost 3 bases, and 20 bases lay between the germline ends. CDR3 sequence reads: CASLTASGEDTGELFF. CDR3 nucleotide sequence: TGTGCCAGTCTCACAGCGAGCGGTGAAGACACCGGGGAGCTGTTTTTT.

The gene calls are TRBV9 and TRBJ2-3; TRBD1 matches 9 bases. The trim removed 2 bases at V and 1 base at J, leaving 8 bases unmatched. This CDR3 contains 17 residues. Germline-derived CDR1 and CDR2 are SGDLS and YYNGEE. CDR3 DNA sequence: TGTGCCAGCAGCGTTAACTTACAGGGGGCCGGCACAGATACGCAGTATTTT. This gives the protein CASSVNLQGAGTDTQYF.

The V call is TRBV19, the J call TRBJ2-1, with TRBD2 matching over 8 bases. Trimming removed 3 bases from V and 3 bases from J; junction bases left unmatched: 10. CDR3 length equals 17 residues. Germline V CDR1 and CDR2: LNHDA, SQIVND (reference sequence). The CDR3 region has the DNA TGTGCCAGTAGTATCGGAGCGCGGGGGGTCGACTACAATGAGCAGTTCTTC. It yields the protein CASSIGARGVDYNEQFF.

This clone was seen more than once but under ten times. The rearrangement joins TRBV11-3 to TRBJ2-3; a weak D match, TRBD2 (5 bases). This CDR3 spans 18 amino acids. Looked up from germline, CDR1 is SGHNT and CDR2 is YENEEA. V was cut by 1 base and J by 3 bases, with 20 bases left in between. The CDR3 DNA follows: TGTGCCAGCAGCTTAGGTCCCAATATAGCTCGGGGAACAGATACGCAGTATTTT. Translation gives CASSLGPNIARGTDTQYF.

This rearrangement joins TRBV2 to TRBJ1-6; 7 bases are a match to TRBD1. V dropped 3 bases and J dropped 3; count of bases not matched to a gene: 5. Germline CDR1 SNHLY, CDR2 FYNNEI. The CDR3 consists of 16 residues. CDR3: CASSDTGANYNSPLHF. The CDR3 nucleotides read TGTGCCAGCAGTGACACAGGGGCCAACTATAATTCACCCCTCCACTTT.

The chain carries TRBV7-9 and TRBJ2-1, with 8 bases aligning to TRBD1. There are 16 residues in the CDR3. The ends lost 5 bases at V and 6 bases at J; junction bases unmatched: 12. From germline, CDR1 is SEHNR and CDR2 FQNEAQ (reference sequence). CDR3 nucleotide sequence: TGTGCCAGCAGCCCACCGGACAGGGCTGAGCGCAATGAGCAGTTCTTC. This translates into CASSPPDRAERNEQFF. The full variable domain, its missing parts supplied by reference TRBV7-9 and TRBJ2-1, is DTGVSQNPRHKITKRGQNVTFRCDPISEHNRLYWYRQTLGQGPEFLTYFQNEAQLEKSRLLSDRFSAERPKGSFSTLEIQRTEQGDSAMYLCASSPPDRAERNEQFFGPGTRLTVL.

This clone has just a few counts. CDR3 sequence reads: CASSLEGPLYNEQFF. Written as DNA, the CDR3 is TGTGCCAGCAGCTTAGAGGGGCCCCTCTACAATGAGCAGTTCTTC. The chain recombines TRBV7-9 with TRBJ2-1; perhaps TRBD1 as D (5 bases). The CDR3 runs 15 residues. V lost 1 base to trimming and J lost 3 bases, with 10 bases between them. The germline V gene has CDR1 SEHNR and CDR2 FQNEAQ (reference sequence).

The chain carries TRBV10-2 and TRBJ2-3; D may be TRBD2 (6 bases). Germline loops: CDR1 WSHSY, CDR2 SAAADI. The V end lost 8 bases, the J end lost 0 bases, and 15 bases lay between the germline ends. The CDR3 runs to 15 residues. The CDR3 reads CASRGSDGSTDTQYF. CDR3 nucleotides: TGCGCCAGCCGGGGGTCTGACGGTAGCACAGATACGCAGTATTTT.

As concerns this clone: Germline and junction disagree at one end, which may indicate a read error. The rearrangement uses TRBV4-3 and TRBJ2-7; 9 positions agree with TRBD2. Per germline, CDR1 LGHNA and CDR2 YSLEER. CDR3 length: 15 residues. CDR3 amino acids: CASSQDNGGGRALDF. CDR3 coding DNA: TGCGCCAGCAGCCAAGATAACGGTGGCGGGAGGGCCTTGGACTTC.

This clone was counted between two and nine times. Sequence at one end of the junction differs from germline and may be a read error. This rearrangement joins TRBV5-6 to TRBJ2-1, with 13 positions matching TRBD2. The length of the CDR3 is 14 residues. CDR1 SGHDT and CDR2 YYEEEE come from the germline V gene. This chain's CDR3 is CASSLGLAGGPQLF. CDR3 coding DNA: TGTGCCAGCAGCTTGGGACTAGCGGGGGGACCTCAACTCTTC.

V gene TRBV6-1 combines with J gene TRBJ2-7, with 11 bases identical to TRBD2. Germline loops: CDR1 MNHNS, CDR2 SASEGT. The CDR3 has 15 amino acids. V trimming: 2 bases; J trimming: 5 bases; junction bases outside the gene matches: 5. The CDR3 region is CASSEIPGLADEQYF. The CDR3 nucleotides read TGTGCCAGCAGTGAAATACCGGGACTAGCGGACGAGCAGTACTTC.

This chain joins TRBV18 and TRBJ2-7, with 11 bases matching TRBD1. J lost 5 bases, V lost 4 bases, and 4 bases had no gene match. The CDR3 is 14 amino acids. Germline V lookup: CDR1 KGHSH, CDR2 LQKENI. The chain's CDR3 is CASSLGTGGNEQYF. The CDR3 DNA reads TGTGCCAGCTCACTCGGGACAGGGGGAAACGAGCAGTACTTC.

The chain recombines TRBV2 with TRBJ2-3; 8 bases are a match to TRBD1. CDR1 and CDR2 from the germline V gene are SNHLY and FYNNEI. This CDR3 has 16 residues. V shed 4 bases, J shed 2 bases, and the junction held 8 bases outside the gene matches. Written as DNA, the CDR3 is TGTGCCAGCAGTGGACAGGGGATGGAAGACACAGATACGCAGTATTTT. It specifies CASSGQGMEDTDTQYF.

The CDR3: CASSFSAGGPYEQYF. The CDR3 nucleotides are TGTGCCAGCAGTTTTTCAGCGGGAGGTCCCTACGAGCAGTACTTC. The chain has TRBV28 and TRBJ2-7; 9 nucleotides match TRBD2. Trimming at V came to 3 bases and at J to 2 bases, leaving 5 bases not matched to a gene. Per germline, CDR1 MDHEN and CDR2 SYDVKM. The CDR3 has 15 amino acids.

The chain carries TRBV5-5 and TRBJ2-7; 8 positions agree with TRBD2. In germline, CDR1 is SGHKS, CDR2 YYEKEE (reference sequence). With V trimmed by 0 bases and J by 3 bases, 2 bases remained unmatched. The CDR3 totals 14 residues. CDR3 coding DNA: TGTGCCAGCAGCTTGGCGGGGGGGCTCTACGAGCAGTACTTC. Protein product: CASSLAGGLYEQYF.

The chain has TRBV7-9 and TRBJ2-7; 7 bases agree with TRBD2. Germline V CDR1 and CDR2: SEHNR, FQNEAQ (reference sequence). The CDR3 sequence is 16 residues long. Trimming cost V 5 bases and J 2 bases; bases outside gene matches: 12. In DNA form, the CDR3 reads TGTGCCAGCAGCCCCCAGGCGGGGAGGGCTCCCTACGAGCAGTACTTC. Residues: CASSPQAGRAPYEQYF.